This paragraph covers one TCR beta chain sequence. TCRdb independently ran MiXCR on the 5' RACE reads; one entry per CDR3 protein. In the table there are about 340,000 distinct CDR3 sequences, 9% of which are singletons. The sample originates from a study of identical twins. Source material: naive T cells sorted from blood. The clonotype was recovered from a woman between 50 and 59 years old in good health.

Here the CDR3 reads CASSAASGRPYNEQFF. In DNA, the CDR3 is TGTGCCAGCAGTGCGGCTAGCGGGAGACCATACAATGAGCAGTTCTTC. The chain employs TRBV6-4 and TRBJ2-1, with TRBD2 matching over 10 bases. The germline gives CDR1 MRHNA, CDR2 SNTAGT. Germline trimming cut 4 bases from V and 4 bases from J; bases unmatched to any gene: 7. CDR3 length: 16 residues.